This T cell receptor beta chain comes out of a study of T cell repertoires in cytomegalovirus infection. The overall study: Recently identified HLA-C-restricted CMV epitopes and well-studied HLA-B-restricted CMV epitopes were used by the study. CMV infection plus the matching HLA type was flagged by public TCR beta signatures. Study findings and constraints: Clonotype analysis showed dominance of the ex vivo response by HLA-C-restricted CMV-specific TCR beta clonotypes.

TCRdb passed the reads through MiXCR, listing each CDR3 protein once. The data hold hundreds of thousands of distinct CDR3 sequences, with 30% to 35% observed a single time. This clonotype has more than one count but fewer than ten. Its target is not known. CDR3 length equals 12 residues. Germline CDR1 MNHNS, CDR2 SASEGT. Trimming left V 7 bases short and J 11 bases short, with 15 bases between. The specimen comprised cultured PBMCs, sampled from culture after CMV antigen stimulation. This clonotype was sampled from a human donor in good health (CMV status not recorded). Some clones in this sample may be carry-over from other donors' samples. This rearrangement joins TRBV6-1 to TRBJ1-5, with D possibly matching TRBD1 (6 bases). CDR3 sequence (DNA): TGTGCCAGCACCAAACAGGGAATGTCCCAGCATTTT. It codes for CASTKQGMSQHF.